A selection of T cell receptor beta chains follows, all from one sample in a study of shared clonotypes between healthy human individuals. The data were produced by immunoSEQ multiplex PCR, yet TCRdb's version contains in-frame clones alone and is incomplete. This sample has approximately 620,000 clones; about 96% occur once, and the top ten carry roughly 0.055%. Sequencing was carried out using naive CD4+ T cells sorted from blood. These receptors were obtained from a woman between 25 and 40 years old in good health. The CDR3 runs from the conserved cysteine through the conserved F or W. The D gene is left open where the match is weak. Only some rows state a clone size, as once, few, many or a class for expanded clones.

D	V	size	length	J	CDR3	DNA
NA	TRBV11-3	NA	14	TRBJ2-2	CASSRDFNTGELFF	TGTGCCAGCAGCCGGGACTTTAACACCGGGGAGCTGTTTTTT
NA	TRBV6-6	NA	16	TRBJ2-1	CASRPGKHRTGNEQFF	TGTGCCAGCAGGCCCGGAAAGCATCGGACGGGCAATGAGCAGTTCTTC
NA	TRBV6-5	NA	13	TRBJ2-7	CASTKTGSYEQYF	TGTGCCAGCACCAAAACGGGCTCCTACGAGCAGTACTTC
NA	TRBV28	NA	17	TRBJ2-5	CASSLNRLGRDWETQYF	TGTGCCAGCAGTTTAAACCGCCTGGGAAGGGACTGGGAGACCCAGTACTTC
NA	TRBV7-8	once	14	TRBJ1-5	CASSLGGRNQPQHF	TGTGCCAGCAGCTTAGGGGGCCGGAATCAGCCCCAGCATTTT
NA	TRBV11-2	NA	15	TRBJ2-5	CASSLAISGEETQYF	TGTGCCAGCAGCTTAGCGATTAGCGGAGAAGAGACCCAGTACTTC
NA	TRBV5-1	NA	14	TRBJ2-3	CASSLQGVTDTQYF	TGCGCCAGCAGCTTACAGGGTGTCACAGATACGCAGTATTTT
NA	TRBV23-1	NA	18	TRBJ1-1	CASSQPLSNERGATEAFF	TGCGCCAGCAGTCAACCGTTAAGCAACGAGAGGGGCGCTACTGAAGCTTTCTTT
NA	TRBV9	NA	14	TRBJ1-4	CASSVAGTNEKLFF	TGTGCCAGCAGCGTAGCGGGCACCAATGAAAAACTGTTTTTT
NA	TRBV5-4	NA	14	TRBJ1-3	CASSHPGLRNTIYF	TGTGCCAGCAGCCATCCGGGACTGAGAAACACCATATATTTT
NA	TRBV27	NA	15	TRBJ1-1	CASSSPGALNTEAFF	TGTGCCAGCAGTTCCCCAGGGGCACTGAACACTGAAGCTTTCTTT
NA	TRBV10-3	once	15	TRBJ1-2	CAITRDDATNYGYTF	TGTGCCATCACCAGGGACGACGCAACTAACTATGGCTACACCTTC
TRBD1	TRBV28	NA	16	TRBJ2-5	CASSTRDRGRGETQYF	TGTGCCAGCAGTACCCGGGACAGGGGTAGGGGGGAGACCCAGTACTTC
NA	TRBV28	NA	16	TRBJ2-3	CASSLLPRYSPDTQYF	TGTGCCAGCAGTTTATTACCGCGCTATTCTCCAGATACGCAGTATTTT
NA	TRBV20-1	NA	11	TRBJ1-2	CSASYSYGYTF	TGCAGTGCTAGTTACTCATATGGCTACACCTTC
NA	TRBV6-5	NA	12	TRBJ1-1	CASSQTSHEAFF	TGTGCCAGCAGTCAGACAAGCCATGAAGCTTTCTTT